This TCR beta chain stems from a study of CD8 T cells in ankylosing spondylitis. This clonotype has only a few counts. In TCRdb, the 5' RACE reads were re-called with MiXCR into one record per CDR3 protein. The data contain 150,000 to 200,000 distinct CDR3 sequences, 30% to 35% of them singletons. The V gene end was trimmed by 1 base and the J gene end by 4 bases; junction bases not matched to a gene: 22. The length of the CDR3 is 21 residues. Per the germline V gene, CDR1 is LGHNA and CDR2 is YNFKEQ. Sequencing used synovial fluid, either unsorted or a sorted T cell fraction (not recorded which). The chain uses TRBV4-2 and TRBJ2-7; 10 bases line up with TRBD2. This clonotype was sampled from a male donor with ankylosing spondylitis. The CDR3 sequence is CASSQVRAGGTVRHLTYEQYF. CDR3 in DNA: TGTGCCAGCAGCCAAGTCCGAGCGGGAGGGACCGTAAGACATCTGACATACGAGCAGTACTTC.